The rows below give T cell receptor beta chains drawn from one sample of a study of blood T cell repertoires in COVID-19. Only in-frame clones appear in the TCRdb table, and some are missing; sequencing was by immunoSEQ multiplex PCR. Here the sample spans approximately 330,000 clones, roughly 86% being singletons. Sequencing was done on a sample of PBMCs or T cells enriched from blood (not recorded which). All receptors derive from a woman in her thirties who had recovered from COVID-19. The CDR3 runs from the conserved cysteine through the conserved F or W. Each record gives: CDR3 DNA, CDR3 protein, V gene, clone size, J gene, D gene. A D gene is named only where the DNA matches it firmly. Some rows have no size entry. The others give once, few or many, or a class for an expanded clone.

TGCGCCAGCAGCTTGGACGGACAGGGTGGGACCTATGGCTACACCTTC CASSLDGQGGTYGYTF TRBV5-1 . TRBJ1-2 TRBD1
TGTGCCAGCTCACCGAGGGTAGGGGGAGATACGCAGTATTTT CASSPRVGGDTQYF TRBV18 . TRBJ2-3 .
TGTGCCAGCAGCTTGTACGACAGGTTGTTCACCGGGGAGCTGTTTTTT CASSLYDRLFTGELFF TRBV5-4 . TRBJ2-2 .
TGTGCCAGCAGCCCCCGGAGCGGGAGTAAGGTAGAGCAGTACTTC CASSPRSGSKVEQYF TRBV11-2 . TRBJ2-7 TRBD2
TGTGCCAGCAGCTTAGCGGGAGGGCGAGATACGCAGTATTTT CASSLAGGRDTQYF TRBV7-3 once TRBJ2-3 TRBD2
TGTGCCAGCAGTTATTCCCACAGTAGCTCTGGGGCCAACGTCCTGACTTTC CASSYSHSSSGANVLTF TRBV6-2/TRBV6-3 few TRBJ2-6 .
TGTGCCAGCTCGATTAGTTCGGACATCAATGAGCAGTTCTTC CASSISSDINEQFF TRBV3-1/TRBV3-2 . TRBJ2-1 .
TGCGCCAGCAGTGAAGGGACAGGGGGCCGTGAGCAGTACTTC CASSEGTGGREQYF TRBV10-1 . TRBJ2-7 TRBD1
TGTGCCTGGAGCCCAGTGACAGGGAATGTTTTCTTT CAWSPVTGNVFF TRBV30 . TRBJ1-1 TRBD1
TGTGCCAGCAGGACTTGGGATCAGCCCCAGCATTTT CASRTWDQPQHF TRBV7-2 . TRBJ1-5 .
TGTGCCAGCAGCTTAATCACTAGCGGATACAATGAGCAGTTCTTC CASSLITSGYNEQFF TRBV7-2 few TRBJ2-1 TRBD2
TGTGCCAGCAGCCCCCGGCAGGGACTCTCCTACGAGCAGTACTTC CASSPRQGLSYEQYF TRBV7-9 . TRBJ2-7 .
TGCGCCAGCAGCCCTGACAGGGTGGCAGGCTACACCTTC CASSPDRVAGYTF TRBV5-1 once TRBJ1-2 TRBD1
TGTGTGCAGTGGAGTACTAACTATGGCTACACCTTC CVQWSTNYGYTF TRBV7-9 . TRBJ1-2 .
TGCGCCAGCAGACCGCTTTTTTATAGGGAGAAAGCAACTAATGAAAAACTGTTTTTT CASRPLFYREKATNEKLFF TRBV4-1 . TRBJ1-4 .
TGTGCCAGCAGCTTTGACAGCCGATACTCCTACGAGCAGTACTTC CASSFDSRYSYEQYF TRBV5-4 . TRBJ2-7 .
TGTGCCACCAGTGATTTGGGAACAGAGGGTTCCTCCTACAATGAGCAGTTCTTC CATSDLGTEGSSYNEQFF TRBV24-1 once TRBJ2-1 .
TGCAGCGTCTCTAACTCGGGACACTCCTACGAGCAGTACTTC CSVSNSGHSYEQYF TRBV29-1 . TRBJ2-7 .
TGTGCCATCACCAGGACTATCACAGATACGCAGTATTTT CAITRTITDTQYF TRBV10-3 . TRBJ2-3 .
TGTGCCAGCAGCCAAATACTAGCGCGGAATGAGCAGTTCTTC CASSQILARNEQFF TRBV7-6 . TRBJ2-1 TRBD2
TGTGCCAGTAGTATAGCTCGTGTCAGGGGGGAGAGCAACACTGAAGCTTTCTTT CASSIARVRGESNTEAFF TRBV19 . TRBJ1-1 TRBD1
TGTGCCAGCAGTTCCTTGACAGGGGGATTTACTGAAGCTTTCTTT CASSSLTGGFTEAFF TRBV27 . TRBJ1-1 TRBD1
TGTGCCAGCAGTTACCCGGGACAGAGCTACGAGCAGTACTTC CASSYPGQSYEQYF TRBV6-6 . TRBJ2-7 TRBD1
TGCGCCAGCAGCCCAACAGGGCTATACTCTGGGGCCAACGTCCTGACTTTC CASSPTGLYSGANVLTF TRBV5-1 once TRBJ2-6 .
TGTGCCATCAGTGAGTCCGGAACAGGGGGCTATGGCTACACCTTC CAISESGTGGYGYTF TRBV10-3 few TRBJ1-2 TRBD1
TGTGCCAGCAGCTTCAACGCAGGGGAAAAACTGTTTTTT CASSFNAGEKLFF TRBV7-9 . TRBJ1-4 .
TGTGCCAGCAGCTTAGATAGGCCCGGGCCAGGGAATAGGGAAGCTTTCTTT CASSLDRPGPGNREAFF TRBV11-2 once TRBJ1-1 .
TGTGCCAGTAGTGGACAACATGGGACACTATACGAGCAGTACTTC CASSGQHGTLYEQYF TRBV19 . TRBJ2-7 .
TGTGCCAGCAGCGTCGGAGGGGTGTTGTCCTACGAGCAGTACTTC CASSVGGVLSYEQYF TRBV9 . TRBJ2-7 .
TGTGCCAGCAGCGTAGATACTAGCGGGAGTTACTACGAGCAGTACTTC CASSVDTSGSYYEQYF TRBV9 once TRBJ2-7 TRBD2
TGTGCCAGCAGCCGGCAGGTGGGGGCAGGTGAGCAGTTCTTC CASSRQVGAGEQFF TRBV11-2 . TRBJ2-1 .
TGTGCCAGCAGCTCCGGGACATATAATGAAAAACTGTTTTTT CASSSGTYNEKLFF TRBV7-2 . TRBJ1-4 .
TGTGCCAGCAGTTACGGGAGCAAACTGTTTTTT CASSYGSKLFF TRBV6-2/TRBV6-3 . TRBJ1-4 .
TGCAGCGTTGCTCTGGAGGTTAACACTGAAGCTTTCTTT CSVALEVNTEAFF TRBV29-1 . TRBJ1-1 .
TGTGCCAGTAACCCTCACAGGGAGTACAGCTATGGCTACACCTTC CASNPHREYSYGYTF TRBV19 . TRBJ1-2 .
TGTGCCAGCATAGGCCTAGAAGGGCAGTTCTTC CASIGLEGQFF TRBV27 . TRBJ2-1 .
TGTGCCAGCCTCCCTCCCCAGGCGTTTGGGAAACTGTTTTTT CASLPPQAFGKLFF TRBV7-9 . TRBJ1-4 .
TGTGCCAGTAGTATGTCCCGAGTAGCTGAAGCTTTCTTT CASSMSRVAEAFF TRBV19 few TRBJ1-1 .
TGTGCCATCAGTGAGTCTAGCGGCACAGATACGCAGTATTTT CAISESSGTDTQYF TRBV10-3 once TRBJ2-3 .
TGTGCCAGCAGTGAAGGGGGAACAGGGCTGGGATCGTCACCCCTCCACTTT CASSEGGTGLGSSPLHF TRBV25-1 . TRBJ1-6 .
TGCGCCAGCAGCTTGCCACGGGAAAGGTCCCACGAGCAGTACTTC CASSLPRERSHEQYF TRBV5-1 . TRBJ2-7 .
TGTGCCAGCACCCCGGCTAGCGGGGCCTACGAGCAGTACTTC CASTPASGAYEQYF TRBV27 . TRBJ2-7 TRBD2
TGTGCCAGTAGTCACGACAGGGAGAGGGACGGCTACACCTTC CASSHDRERDGYTF TRBV19 . TRBJ1-2 TRBD1
TGTGCCAGCAGTTACCAGGGGACCGGCTATGGCTACACCTTC CASSYQGTGYGYTF TRBV6-5 . TRBJ1-2 .
TGTGCCAGCAGCTTGGGGGGAATCTCTGGAAACACCATATATTTT CASSLGGISGNTIYF TRBV13 . TRBJ1-3 .
TGTGCCAGCAGCCAAGATCTCCGGAGACAAGAGACCCAGTACTTC CASSQDLRRQETQYF TRBV3-1/TRBV3-2 few TRBJ2-5 .
TGTGCCAGCAGTTACTGGGGAGATGAAGCTTTCTTT CASSYWGDEAFF TRBV6-2/TRBV6-3 . TRBJ1-1 .
TGTGCCAGCTCACCAATCGTACAGGAGGGTAATGAAAAACTGTTTTTT CASSPIVQEGNEKLFF TRBV18 . TRBJ1-4 .
TGCAGCGTCTCTGGGACAGTTACTAACTATGGCTACACCTTC CSVSGTVTNYGYTF TRBV29-1 . TRBJ1-2 TRBD1
TGTGCCAGCAGTGAACTGGGCGACACAGATACGCAGTATTTT CASSELGDTDTQYF TRBV25-1 . TRBJ2-3 .
TGTGCCAGCAGCTTATCCCCCTCCCCTAGCACAGATACGCAGTATTTT CASSLSPSPSTDTQYF TRBV7-9 . TRBJ2-3 .
TGTGCCAGCAGCTTGTGGGACAGGGGGCAAGAGACCCAGTACTTC CASSLWDRGQETQYF TRBV7-2 . TRBJ2-5 TRBD1